Following are 21 T cell receptor beta chains from one sample sequenced in a study of blood T cells in healthy people across ages. Primed by a sample-barcoded 5' primer and a J-beta primer mix, a second PCR proceeded for 7 to 11 cycles. MiXCR was run by TCRdb on the 5' RACE reads, yielding one entry per CDR3 protein. The sample has more than 700,000 distinct CDR3 sequences; around half are singletons. Input material: blood. The receptors were sampled from an elderly man in good health.

The genes are TRBV19 and TRBJ1-2, with D maybe TRBD1 (6 bases). This CDR3 is 15 amino acids long. V lost 6 bases to trimming and J lost 4 bases, with 18 bases between them. Germline CDR1 and CDR2: LNHDA and SQIVND (reference sequence). The DNA for the CDR3 is TGTGCCAGTAGCATTACCCGGGGGCCGTTCTATGGCTACACCTTC. Translation: CASSITRGPFYGYTF.

A remark on this clonotype: Germline and junction disagree at one end, which may indicate a read error. The genes are TRBV3-1 and TRBJ1-6; tentative D call: TRBD1 (6 bases). Germline V CDR1 and CDR2: LGHDT, YNNKEL (reference sequence). CDR3 length: 15 amino acids. This CDR3 is CASSERGAYNAPLHF. CDR3 DNA: TGTGCCAGCAGCGAAAGGGGGGCCTATAATGCACCCCTCCACTTT.

As concerns this clonotype: A clone one base away is much larger, so this may be a read error. The V call is TRBV28, the J call TRBJ2-7; TRBD2 matches at 9 bases. CDR3 size: 14 residues. V trimming: 7 bases; J trimming: 2 bases; junction bases outside the gene matches: 6. Germline CDR1 and CDR2: MDHEN and SYDVKM. The CDR3 spells CASNEAGGAYEQYF. The CDR3 DNA reads TGTGCCAGCAACGAAGCGGGAGGCGCCTACGAGCAGTACTTC.

The rearrangement joins TRBV5-6 to TRBJ2-7; D might be TRBD1 (6 bases). Looked up from germline, CDR1 is SGHDT and CDR2 is YYEEEE. The CDR3 spans 12 residues. Trimming shortened V by 4 bases and J by 6 bases, and 11 bases separated the two germline ends. CDR3 loop: CASSGVRGEQYF. The CDR3 DNA reads TGTGCCAGCAGCGGGGTCAGGGGCGAGCAGTACTTC.

This clonotype appeared a few times. The rearrangement joins TRBV5-1 to TRBJ2-7; TRBD2 aligns across 10 bases. Germline V gene data show CDR1 as SGHRS and CDR2 as YFSETQ. With 0 bases clipped from V and 0 bases from J, the junction kept 3 bases outside the gene matches. The CDR3 consists of 16 residues. As DNA, the CDR3 is TGCGCCAGCAGCTTGGAAGGGACTAGCGTCTCCTACGAGCAGTACTTC. It yields the protein CASSLEGTSVSYEQYF.

This chain uses TRBV29-1 with TRBJ2-1, with D possibly TRBD2 on 6 matching bases. Trimming cost V 6 bases and J 0 bases, with 18 bases left between them. The CDR3 consists of 16 residues. CDR1 and CDR2 (germline): SQVTM, ANQGSEA. As DNA, the CDR3 is TGCAGCGTACAGGACTACGCCAGAAGCTCCTACAATGAGCAGTTCTTC. This sequence encodes CSVQDYARSSYNEQFF.

V usage is TRBV19 and J usage is TRBJ2-7, with TRBD2 matching over 7 bases. CDR3 length: 11 amino acids. With V trimmed by 11 bases and J by 5 bases, 6 bases remained unmatched. Germline V gene data show CDR1 as LNHDA and CDR2 as SQIVND (reference sequence). CDR3 sequence reads: CAAGGFNEQYF. Here the CDR3 DNA reads TGTGCCGCCGGGGGGTTCAACGAGCAGTACTTC.

The chain joins TRBV29-1 to TRBJ2-7; D unresolved. Trimming took 6 bases from V and 10 from J, leaving 13 bases between them. Germline CDR1 SQVTM, CDR2 ANQGSEA. CDR3 length: 10 residues. In DNA form, the CDR3 reads TGCAGCGTACAGACATTTCCCCAGTACTTC. Translation: CSVQTFPQYF.

The chain has TRBV4-2 and TRBJ2-7; 13 positions match TRBD2. The closer fit of TRBJ2-5 to the DNA end suggests the J call may be wrong. The CDR3 has 16 residues. Germline V gene lookup returns CDR1 LGHNA and CDR2 YNFKEQ. The CDR3 bases are TGTGCCAGCAGCCCCCGGACTAGCGGGAGTTGGGAGACCCAGTACTTC. Translation: CASSPRTSGSWETQYF.

This clonotype was seen at least ten times. This chain uses TRBV5-6 with TRBJ2-2, with 7 bases aligning to TRBD1. CDR1 is SGHDT, CDR2 YYEEEE, per germline. V shed 4 bases and J 0 bases; nucleotides not matched to a gene: 12. The CDR3 length is 18 residues. CDR3 DNA sequence: TGTGCCAGCAGCCACGGAACGGACAGGCTTACGAACACCGGGGAGCTGTTTTTT. This encodes CASSHGTDRLTNTGELFF.

The rearrangement links TRBV7-3 to TRBJ2-1, with 12 bases aligning to TRBD2. This CDR3 has 17 residues. The V and J ends lost 5 bases and 10 bases, in that order; junction bases with no gene match: 15. From germline, CDR1 is SGHTA and CDR2 FQGTGA. The CDR3: CASSPTNLAGGLQEQFF. The CDR3 nucleotides are TGTGCCAGCAGCCCCACCAACCTAGCGGGAGGGCTGCAGGAGCAGTTCTTC.

The gene calls are TRBV28 and TRBJ2-5, with D perhaps matching TRBD2 (6 bases). Germline loops: CDR1 MDHEN, CDR2 SYDVKM. The CDR3 loop spans 15 amino acids. V lost 7 bases and J lost 4, with 19 bases in between. The CDR3 loop is CASTLTPGGRETQYF. The CDR3 DNA is TGTGCCAGCACCTTAACCCCCGGGGGAAGAGAGACCCAGTACTTC.

This clonotype has a handful of counts. V and J are TRBV20-1 and TRBJ2-6, with a weak D call TRBD2 (6 bases). This CDR3 is 17 amino acids long. Per the germline V gene, CDR1 is DFQATT and CDR2 is SNEGSKA (reference sequence). Trimming shortened V by 5 bases and J by 0 bases, and 17 bases separated the two germline ends. The CDR3 coding sequence is TGCAGTGCTCGGGACTCCCCTCCAAGCTCTGGGGCCAACGTCCTGACTTTC. Its translation: CSARDSPPSSGANVLTF.

This clonotype has a handful of counts. J is TRBJ2-2 and V is TRBV6-1; no firm D call. There are 16 residues in the CDR3. The V end lost 2 bases, the J end lost 6 bases, and 16 bases lay between the germline ends. In germline, CDR1 is MNHNS, CDR2 SASEGT. DNA for the CDR3: TGTGCCAGCAGTGAATTAAGGGCAATGAAACCCGGGGAGCTGTTTTTT. It yields the protein CASSELRAMKPGELFF.

This clonotype was counted only a few times. The chain is built from TRBV7-2 and TRBJ2-1; D not resolved. The V end was cut by 2 bases, the J end by 10 bases, with 6 bases between. The CDR3 extends over 11 amino acids. Germline CDR1 and CDR2: SGHTA and FQGNSA. CDR3 protein: CASSLQEEQFF. The DNA for the CDR3 is TGTGCCAGCAGCTTACAGGAGGAGCAGTTCTTC.

This chain joins TRBV7-2 and TRBJ2-4; 7 positions agree with TRBD1. V trimming: 0 bases; J trimming: 10 bases; junction bases outside the gene matches: 12. The CDR3 length is 16 residues. Germline loops: CDR1 SGHTA, CDR2 FQGNSA. DNA of the CDR3: TGTGCCAGCAGCTTAGCGCGTGACAGGGACCCAAGGATTCAGTACTTC. This sequence encodes CASSLARDRDPRIQYF.

This clonotype was counted a few times. The chain joins TRBV7-3 to TRBJ2-1; TRBD2 is a possible D gene (5 bases). This CDR3 is 16 amino acids long. The germline V gene has CDR1 SGHTA and CDR2 FQGTGA. The V and J ends lost 3 bases and 2 bases respectively, with 14 bases between them. CDR3 nucleotides: TGTGCCAGCAGCTTGTTAGATTCCGGGACCTACAATGAGCAGTTCTTC. Residues: CASSLLDSGTYNEQFF. The full variable domain, with the rest looked up from reference TRBV7-3 and TRBJ2-1, is GAGVSQTPSNKVTEKGKYVELRCDPISGHTALYWYRQSLGQGPEFLIYFQGTGAADDSGLPNDRFFAVRPEGSVSTLKIQRTERGDSAVYLCASSLLDSGTYNEQFFGPGTRLTVL.

Of note for this clonotype: The junction departs from the called germline gene at one end, perhaps through a read error. V gene TRBV20-1 combines with J gene TRBJ2-3; D unclear. This CDR3 spans 14 amino acids. Germline lookup yields CDR1 DFQATT and CDR2 SNEGSKA (reference sequence). CDR3 nucleotides: TGCAGTGCTAGGTCACTCAGCGCCACAGCTACGCAGTATTTT. This gives the protein CSARSLSATATQYF.

The V gene is TRBV6-2 or TRBV6-3, the J gene TRBJ2-7; 7 positions match TRBD1. V was clipped by 7 bases and J by 5 bases; unmatched bases: 5. This CDR3 is built from 12 residues. CDR1 MNHEY and CDR2 SVGEGT come from the germline V gene. The CDR3 loop reads CASNHRGNEQYF. CDR3 nucleotides: TGTGCCAGCAACCACAGGGGTAACGAGCAGTACTTC.

The CDR3 spells CASSQGTSSGNTIYF. The CDR3 coding sequence is TGTGCCAGCAGCCAGGGGACCTCCTCTGGAAACACCATATATTTT. The gene calls are TRBV12-3 or TRBV12-4 and TRBJ1-3; weak D call: TRBD1 (6 bases). The V gene lost 6 bases and the J gene lost 0 bases, with 12 bases spanning the gap. CDR3 length equals 15 residues.

The V and J genes are TRBV28 and TRBJ2-3; TRBD2 is a possible D gene (5 bases). V lost 5 bases, J lost 0 bases, and 15 bases lay in between. Looked up from germline, CDR1 is MDHEN and CDR2 is SYDVKM. The CDR3 totals 16 residues. The CDR3 protein is CASSNLARSSTDTQYF. The CDR3 nucleotides read TGTGCCAGCAGTAACTTAGCGAGAAGTAGCACAGATACGCAGTATTTT.